These 10 T cell receptor beta chains were sequenced from one sample in a study of blood T cell repertoires in COVID-19. The assay was immunoSEQ multiplex PCR, and TCRdb's table has in-frame clones only and misses some. Of around 140,000 clones listed, approximately 86% were seen once; the top ten hold roughly 4%. The sequenced material came from PBMCs or T cells enriched from blood (not recorded which). All receptors come from a middle-aged woman who had been exposed to COVID-19.

With regard to this clone: The same CDR3 is also encoded by other DNA sequences in this sample. J is TRBJ1-2 and V is TRBV5-6, with 8 bases identical to TRBD1. CDR1 and CDR2 (germline): SGHDT, YYEEEE. V shed 2 bases and J 8 bases; nucleotides not matched to a gene: 17. This CDR3 has 17 amino acids. For the CDR3, the DNA is TGTGCCAGCAGCTTTGTGGGCAGGGGGCGCCAAGGGGGGGGCTACACCTTC. Its translation: CASSFVGRGRQGGGYTF.

V and J are TRBV9 and TRBJ2-5; TRBD2 agrees at 9 bases. Per germline, CDR1 SGDLS and CDR2 YYNGEE. Unmatched junction bases numbered 0, after V lost 1 base and J lost 5 bases. This CDR3 spans 13 amino acids. CDR3 in amino acids: CASSVTSGETQYF. The CDR3 DNA sequence: TGTGCCAGCAGCGTAACTAGCGGGGAGACCCAGTACTTC.

In this sample, this clone turned up a few times. CDR3 region: CASSSGGAQNEQYF. Here the CDR3 DNA reads TGCGCCAGCAGCAGCGGGGGGGCCCAGAACGAGCAGTACTTC. The chain is built from TRBV5-1 and TRBJ2-7; TRBD2 matches at 10 bases. The V gene end was trimmed by 4 bases and the J gene end by 5 bases; junction bases not matched to a gene: 6. There are 14 residues in the CDR3. The germline V gene has CDR1 SGHRS and CDR2 YFSETQ.

The chain joins TRBV10-3 to TRBJ1-3; D is uncertain. CDR1 ENHRY and CDR2 SYGVKD come from the germline V gene. V lost 0 bases to trimming and J lost 0 bases, with 9 bases between them. The CDR3 has 16 residues. The CDR3 bases are TGTGCCATCAGTGAGTCGGCCACCGTCTCTGGAAACACCATATATTTT. It specifies CAISESATVSGNTIYF.

A few counts support this clone. This rearrangement joins TRBV28 to TRBJ1-1; the D gene is possibly TRBD1 (5 bases). V gave up 6 bases and J gave up 5 bases, with 19 bases separating them. The CDR3 loop spans 15 amino acids. Germline values: CDR1 MDHEN, CDR2 SYDVKM. The CDR3 protein is CASRTSAQGVTEAFF. Written as DNA, the CDR3 is TGTGCCAGCAGGACTTCCGCCCAGGGTGTGACTGAAGCTTTCTTT.

The rearrangement links TRBV29-1 to TRBJ1-3; 7 bases line up with TRBD1. This CDR3 contains 14 residues. Germline loops: CDR1 SQVTM, CDR2 ANQGSEA. Unmatched junction bases numbered 6, after V lost 7 bases and J lost 0 bases. For the CDR3, the DNA is TGCAGCGCAGGGGGGGGGACCTCTGGAAACACCATATATTTT. This gives the protein CSAGGGTSGNTIYF.

This clone came up once. The gene calls are TRBV25-1 and TRBJ2-2, with TRBD1 identical over 11 bases. The germline V gene encodes CDR1 MGHDK and CDR2 SYGVNS. V lost 3 bases, J lost 4 bases, and 4 bases stayed unmatched. The CDR3 has 16 amino acids. The CDR3 DNA reads as TGTGCCAGCAGTGATCCGGGACAGGGGGTCACCGGGGAGCTGTTTTTT. It codes for CASSDPGQGVTGELFF.

This clone came up a few times. The rearrangement uses TRBV12-3 or TRBV12-4 and TRBJ1-2, with unresolved D. V was pared by 3 bases and J by 4 bases, with 6 bases between. The CDR3 length is 12 residues. CDR3 sequence (DNA): TGTGCCAGCAGTTTCCGCGCCTATGGCTACACCTTC. Translated: CASSFRAYGYTF.

The CDR3: CASNRGWTPQEGNEQFF. CDR3 nucleotides: TGCGCCAGCAATCGGGGGTGGACTCCCCAAGAGGGCAATGAGCAGTTCTTC. The rearrangement links TRBV10-1 to TRBJ2-1; perhaps TRBD2 as D (6 bases). CDR3 size: 17 residues. Germline-derived CDR1 and CDR2 are WNHNN and SYGVQD (reference sequence). The germline V and J ends were trimmed by 7 bases and 6 bases, with 25 bases remaining between them.

CDR3 sequence (DNA): TGCGCCAGCAGTGAGTCGTGGGGAGCTGGCTACACCTTC. Translating it yields CASSESWGAGYTF. The chain joins TRBV10-2 to TRBJ1-2; the D is unclear. Germline CDR1 WSHSY, CDR2 SAAADI. This CDR3 contains 13 residues. Trimming stripped 0 bases from V and 7 bases from J, with 9 bases between.